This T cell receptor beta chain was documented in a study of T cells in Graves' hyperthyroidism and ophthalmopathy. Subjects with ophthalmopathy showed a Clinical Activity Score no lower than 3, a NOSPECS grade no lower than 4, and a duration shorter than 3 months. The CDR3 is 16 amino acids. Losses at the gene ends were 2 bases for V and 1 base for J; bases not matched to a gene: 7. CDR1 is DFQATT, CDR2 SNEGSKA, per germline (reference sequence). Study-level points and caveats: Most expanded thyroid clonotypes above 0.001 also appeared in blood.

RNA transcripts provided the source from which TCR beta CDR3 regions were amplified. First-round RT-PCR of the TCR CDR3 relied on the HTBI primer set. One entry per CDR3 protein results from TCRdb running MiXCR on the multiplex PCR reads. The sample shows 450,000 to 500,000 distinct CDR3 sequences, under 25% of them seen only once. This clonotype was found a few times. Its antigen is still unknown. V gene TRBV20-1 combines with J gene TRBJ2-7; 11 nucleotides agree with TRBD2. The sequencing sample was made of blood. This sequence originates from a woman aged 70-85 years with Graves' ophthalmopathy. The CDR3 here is CSARRVLAGGSYEQYF. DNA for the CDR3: TGCAGTGCTAGAAGGGTGCTAGCGGGAGGTTCCTACGAGCAGTACTTC.